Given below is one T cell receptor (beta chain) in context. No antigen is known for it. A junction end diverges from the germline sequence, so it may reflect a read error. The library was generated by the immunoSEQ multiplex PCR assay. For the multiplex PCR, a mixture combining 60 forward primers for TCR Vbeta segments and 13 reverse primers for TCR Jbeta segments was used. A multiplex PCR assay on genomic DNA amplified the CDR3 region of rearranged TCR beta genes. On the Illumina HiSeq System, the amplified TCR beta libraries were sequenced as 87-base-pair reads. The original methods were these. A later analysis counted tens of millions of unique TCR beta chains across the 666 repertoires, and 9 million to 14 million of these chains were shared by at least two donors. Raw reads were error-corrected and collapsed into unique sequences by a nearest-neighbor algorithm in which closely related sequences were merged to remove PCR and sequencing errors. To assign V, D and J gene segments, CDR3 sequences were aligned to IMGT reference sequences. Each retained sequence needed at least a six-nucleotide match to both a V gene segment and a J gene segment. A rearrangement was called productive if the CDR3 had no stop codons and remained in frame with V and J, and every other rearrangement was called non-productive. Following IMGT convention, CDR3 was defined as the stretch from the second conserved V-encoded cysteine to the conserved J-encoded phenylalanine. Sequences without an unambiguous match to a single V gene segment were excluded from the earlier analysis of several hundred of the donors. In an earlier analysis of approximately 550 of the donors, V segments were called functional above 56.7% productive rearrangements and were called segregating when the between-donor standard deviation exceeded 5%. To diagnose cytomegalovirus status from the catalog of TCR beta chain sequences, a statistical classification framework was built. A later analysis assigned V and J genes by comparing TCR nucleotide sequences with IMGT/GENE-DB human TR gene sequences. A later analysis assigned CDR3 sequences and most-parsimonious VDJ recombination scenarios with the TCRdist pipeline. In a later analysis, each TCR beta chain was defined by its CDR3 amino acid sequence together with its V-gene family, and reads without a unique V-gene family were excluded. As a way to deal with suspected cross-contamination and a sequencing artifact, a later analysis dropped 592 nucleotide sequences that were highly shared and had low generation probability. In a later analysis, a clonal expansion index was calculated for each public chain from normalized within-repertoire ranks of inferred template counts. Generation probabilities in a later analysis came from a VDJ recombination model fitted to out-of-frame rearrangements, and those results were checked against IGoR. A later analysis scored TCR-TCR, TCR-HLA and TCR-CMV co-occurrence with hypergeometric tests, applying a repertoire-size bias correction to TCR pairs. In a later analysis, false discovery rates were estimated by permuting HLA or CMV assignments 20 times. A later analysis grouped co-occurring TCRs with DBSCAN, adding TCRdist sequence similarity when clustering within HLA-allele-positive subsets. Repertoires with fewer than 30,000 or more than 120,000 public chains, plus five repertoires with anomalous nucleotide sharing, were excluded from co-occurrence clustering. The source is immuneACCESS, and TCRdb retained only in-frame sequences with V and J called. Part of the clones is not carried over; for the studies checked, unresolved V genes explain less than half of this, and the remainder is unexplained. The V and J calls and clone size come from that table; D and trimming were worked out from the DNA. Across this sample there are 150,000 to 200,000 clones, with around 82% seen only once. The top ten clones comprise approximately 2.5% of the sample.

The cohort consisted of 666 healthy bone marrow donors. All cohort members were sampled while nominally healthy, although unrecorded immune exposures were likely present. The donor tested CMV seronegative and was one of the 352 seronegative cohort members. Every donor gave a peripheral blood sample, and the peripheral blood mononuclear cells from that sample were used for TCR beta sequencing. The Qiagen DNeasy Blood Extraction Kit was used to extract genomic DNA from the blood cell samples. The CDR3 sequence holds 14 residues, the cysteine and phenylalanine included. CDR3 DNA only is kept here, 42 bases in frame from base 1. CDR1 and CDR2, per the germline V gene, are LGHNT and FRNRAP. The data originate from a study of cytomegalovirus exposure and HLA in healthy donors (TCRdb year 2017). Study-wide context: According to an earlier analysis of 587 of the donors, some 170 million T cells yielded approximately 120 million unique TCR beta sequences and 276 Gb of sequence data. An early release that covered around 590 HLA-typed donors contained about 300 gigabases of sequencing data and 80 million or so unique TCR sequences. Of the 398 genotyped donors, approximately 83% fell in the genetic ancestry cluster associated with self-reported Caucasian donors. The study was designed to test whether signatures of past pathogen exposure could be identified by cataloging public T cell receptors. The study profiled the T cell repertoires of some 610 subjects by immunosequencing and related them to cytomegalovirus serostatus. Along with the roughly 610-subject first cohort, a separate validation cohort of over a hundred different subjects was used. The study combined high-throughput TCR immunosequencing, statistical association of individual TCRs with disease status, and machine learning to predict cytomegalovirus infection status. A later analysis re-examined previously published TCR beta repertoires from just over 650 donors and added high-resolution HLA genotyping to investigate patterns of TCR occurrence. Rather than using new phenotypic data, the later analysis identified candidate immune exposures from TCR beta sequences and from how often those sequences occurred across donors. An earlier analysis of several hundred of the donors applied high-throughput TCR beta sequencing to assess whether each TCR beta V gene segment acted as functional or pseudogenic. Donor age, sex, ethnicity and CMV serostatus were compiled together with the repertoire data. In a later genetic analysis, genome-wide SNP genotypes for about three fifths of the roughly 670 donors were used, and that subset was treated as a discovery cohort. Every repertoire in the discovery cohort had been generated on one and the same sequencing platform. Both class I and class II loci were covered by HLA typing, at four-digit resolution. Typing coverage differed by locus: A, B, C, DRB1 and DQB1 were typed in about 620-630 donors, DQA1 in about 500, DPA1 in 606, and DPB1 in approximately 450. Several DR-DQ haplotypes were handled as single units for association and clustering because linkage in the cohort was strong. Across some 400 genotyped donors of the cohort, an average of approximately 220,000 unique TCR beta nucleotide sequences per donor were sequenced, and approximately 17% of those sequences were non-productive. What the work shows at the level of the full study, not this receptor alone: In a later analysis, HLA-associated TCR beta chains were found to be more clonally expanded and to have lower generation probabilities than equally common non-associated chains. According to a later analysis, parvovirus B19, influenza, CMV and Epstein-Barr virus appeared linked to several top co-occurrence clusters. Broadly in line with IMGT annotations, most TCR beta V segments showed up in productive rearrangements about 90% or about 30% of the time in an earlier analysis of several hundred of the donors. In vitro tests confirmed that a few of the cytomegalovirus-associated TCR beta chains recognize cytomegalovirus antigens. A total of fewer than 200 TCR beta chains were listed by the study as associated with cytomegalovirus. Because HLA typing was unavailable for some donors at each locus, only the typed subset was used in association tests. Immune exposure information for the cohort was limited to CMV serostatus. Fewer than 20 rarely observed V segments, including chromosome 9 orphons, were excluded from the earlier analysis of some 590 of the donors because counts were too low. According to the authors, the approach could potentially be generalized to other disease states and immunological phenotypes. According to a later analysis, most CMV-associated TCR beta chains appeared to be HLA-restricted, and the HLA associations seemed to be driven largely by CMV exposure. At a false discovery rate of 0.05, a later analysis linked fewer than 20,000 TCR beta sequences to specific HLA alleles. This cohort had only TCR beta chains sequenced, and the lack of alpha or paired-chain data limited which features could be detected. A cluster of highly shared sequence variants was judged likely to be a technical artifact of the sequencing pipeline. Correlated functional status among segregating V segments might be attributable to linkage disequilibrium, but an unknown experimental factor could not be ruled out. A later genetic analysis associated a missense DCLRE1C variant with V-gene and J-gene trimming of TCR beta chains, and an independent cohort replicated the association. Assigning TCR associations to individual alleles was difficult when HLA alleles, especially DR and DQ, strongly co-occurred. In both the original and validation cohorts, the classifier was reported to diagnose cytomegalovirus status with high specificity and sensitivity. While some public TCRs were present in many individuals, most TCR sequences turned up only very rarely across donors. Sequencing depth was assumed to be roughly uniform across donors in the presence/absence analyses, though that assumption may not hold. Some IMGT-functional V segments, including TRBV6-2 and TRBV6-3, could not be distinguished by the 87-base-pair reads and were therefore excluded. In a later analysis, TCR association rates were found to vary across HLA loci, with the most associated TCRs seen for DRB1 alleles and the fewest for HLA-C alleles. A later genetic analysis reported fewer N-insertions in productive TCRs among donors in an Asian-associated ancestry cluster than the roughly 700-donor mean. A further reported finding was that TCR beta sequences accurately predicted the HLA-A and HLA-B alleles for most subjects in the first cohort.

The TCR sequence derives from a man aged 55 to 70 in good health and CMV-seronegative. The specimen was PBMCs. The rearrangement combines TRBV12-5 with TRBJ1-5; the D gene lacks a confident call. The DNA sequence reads TGTGCTAGTGGTGAGACGAGTAGCAATCAGCCCCAGAATTTT. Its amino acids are CASGETSSNQPQNF.